The entry below describes one TCR beta chain. CDR3 length: 15 amino acids. CDR1 and CDR2 (germline): LNHNV, YYDKDF (reference sequence). Losses at the gene ends were 0 bases for V and 3 bases for J; bases not matched to a gene: 3. These data come from a study of blood T cell repertoires in COVID-19. Profiled with immunoSEQ multiplex PCR; TCRdb holds only in-frame clones, not every one. The sample yields 200,000 to 250,000 clones, around 89% seen once. The clonotype comes from a young woman in a cohort exposed to, infected with or recovered from COVID-19 (not recorded which). Sequencing was carried out using PBMCs or T cells enriched from blood (not recorded which). This chain connects TRBV15 to TRBJ2-7; 9 bases align to TRBD2. The DNA of the CDR3 is TGTGCCACCAGCAGAGATGCTAGCGGGGACTACGAGCAGTACTTC. This translates into CATSRDASGDYEQYF. Supplemented by reference TRBV15 and TRBJ2-7, the full variable domain reads DAMVIQNPRYQVTQFGKPVTLSCSQTLNHNVMYWYQQKSSQAPKLLFHYYDKDFNNEADTPDNFQSRRPNTSFCFLDIRSPGLGDTAMYLCATSRDASGDYEQYFGPGTRLTVT.